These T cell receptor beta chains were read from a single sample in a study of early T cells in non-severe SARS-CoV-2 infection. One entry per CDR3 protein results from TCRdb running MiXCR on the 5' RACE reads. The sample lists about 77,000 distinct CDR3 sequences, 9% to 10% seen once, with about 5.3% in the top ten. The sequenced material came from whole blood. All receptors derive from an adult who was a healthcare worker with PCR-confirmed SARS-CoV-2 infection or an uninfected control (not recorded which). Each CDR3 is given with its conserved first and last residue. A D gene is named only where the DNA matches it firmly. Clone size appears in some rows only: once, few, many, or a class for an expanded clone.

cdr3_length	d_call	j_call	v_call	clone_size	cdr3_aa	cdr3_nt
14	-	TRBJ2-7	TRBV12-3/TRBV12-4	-	CASSFGGEPYEQYF	TGTGCCAGCAGTTTTGGGGGCGAACCCTACGAGCAGTACTTC
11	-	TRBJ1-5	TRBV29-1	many	CSVVEGLSQHF	TGCAGCGTTGTGGAGGGTCTGTCCCAGCATTTT
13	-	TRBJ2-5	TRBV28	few	CASKTNYQETQYF	TGTGCCAGCAAGACGAATTACCAAGAGACCCAGTACTTC
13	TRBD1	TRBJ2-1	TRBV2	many	CASEGTGSDEQFF	TGTGCCAGCGAGGGGACAGGGAGCGATGAGCAGTTCTTC
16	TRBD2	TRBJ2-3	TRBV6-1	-	CASRREVAGSTDTQYF	TGTGCCAGCAGGAGGGAGGTAGCGGGGAGCACAGATACGCAGTATTTT
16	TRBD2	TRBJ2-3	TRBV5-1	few	CASTRFGGRAEDTQYF	TGCGCCAGCACCCGATTCGGCGGGAGGGCGGAAGATACGCAGTATTTT
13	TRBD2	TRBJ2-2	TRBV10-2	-	CASTGLAGGELFF	TGCGCCAGCACGGGACTAGCCGGCGGGGAGCTGTTTTTT
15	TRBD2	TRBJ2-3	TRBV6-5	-	CAVGISGRSTDTQYF	TGTGCCGTGGGGATTAGCGGGCGAAGCACAGATACGCAGTATTTT
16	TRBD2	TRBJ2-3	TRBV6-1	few	CASSRAFTSGTDTQYF	TGTGCCAGCAGCCGAGCGTTCACTAGCGGCACAGATACGCAGTATTTT
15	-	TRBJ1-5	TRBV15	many	CATSPTNQGHQPQHF	TGTGCCACCAGCCCGACCAACCAGGGACATCAGCCCCAGCATTTT
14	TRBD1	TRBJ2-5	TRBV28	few	CASRGQGLDETQYF	TGTGCCAGCAGAGGACAGGGTTTGGATGAGACCCAGTACTTC
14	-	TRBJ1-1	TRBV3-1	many	CASTQGVQNTEAFF	TGTGCCAGCACCCAAGGGGTCCAGAACACTGAAGCTTTCTTT
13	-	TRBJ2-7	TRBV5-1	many	CASSDLGTYEQYF	TGCGCCAGCAGCGATCTTGGCACCTACGAGCAGTACTTC
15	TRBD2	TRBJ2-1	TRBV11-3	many	CASSRLAGGQYEQFF	TGTGCCAGCAGCAGACTAGCGGGAGGGCAGTATGAGCAGTTCTTC
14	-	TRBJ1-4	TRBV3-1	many	CASSSSPGHEKLFF	TGTGCCAGCAGCTCGTCCCCGGGCCATGAAAAACTGTTTTTT
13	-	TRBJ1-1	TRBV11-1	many	CASSRNWGGEAFF	TGTGCCAGCAGCCGTAATTGGGGTGGTGAAGCTTTCTTT
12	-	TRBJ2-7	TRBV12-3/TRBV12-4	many	CASGTGRYEQYF	TGTGCCAGCGGAACAGGGCGGTACGAGCAGTACTTC
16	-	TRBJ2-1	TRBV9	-	CASSVGSVGRYNEQFF	TGTGCCAGCAGCGTAGGCAGTGTAGGGCGCTATAATGAGCAGTTCTTC
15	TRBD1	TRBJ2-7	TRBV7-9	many	CASSPIRQGSHEQYF	TGTGCCAGCAGCCCCATCCGACAGGGGAGCCACGAGCAGTACTTC
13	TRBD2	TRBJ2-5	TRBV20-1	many	CSAQLAALETQYF	TGCAGCGCCCAACTAGCGGCCTTAGAGACCCAGTACTTC
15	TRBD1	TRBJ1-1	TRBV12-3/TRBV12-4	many	CASRMKVGTDTEAFF	TGTGCCAGCAGAATGAAAGTCGGGACAGATACTGAAGCTTTCTTT
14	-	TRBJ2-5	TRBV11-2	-	CASSLMGPAETQYF	TGTGCCAGCAGCTTGATGGGGCCGGCGGAGACCCAGTACTTC
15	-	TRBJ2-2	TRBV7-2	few	CASSLRADTLRELFF	TGTGCCAGCAGCTTGAGGGCTGACACTCTCAGGGAGCTGTTTTTT
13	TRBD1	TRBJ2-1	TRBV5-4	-	CASSLETGGEQFF	TGTGCCAGCAGCTTGGAGACAGGGGGTGAGCAGTTCTTC
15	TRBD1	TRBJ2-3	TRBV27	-	CASSPGQGVTDTQYF	TGTGCCAGCAGCCCGGGACAGGGGGTTACAGATACGCAGTATTTT
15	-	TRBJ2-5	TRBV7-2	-	CASSFPSRAEETQYF	TGTGCCAGCAGTTTCCCGAGCCGCGCAGAAGAGACCCAGTACTTC
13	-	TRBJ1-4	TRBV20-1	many	CSARQRISEKLFF	TGCAGTGCTCGACAGAGAATTAGTGAAAAACTGTTTTTT
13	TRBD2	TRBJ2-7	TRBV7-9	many	CASSPGRAYEQYF	TGTGCCAGCAGTCCAGGGAGGGCCTACGAGCAGTACTTC
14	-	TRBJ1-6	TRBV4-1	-	CASSPTEGNSPLHF	TGCGCCAGCAGCCCCACGGAAGGGAATTCACCCCTCCACTTT
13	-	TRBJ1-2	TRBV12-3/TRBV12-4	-	CASSLWEAYGYTF	TGTGCCAGCAGTTTATGGGAGGCCTATGGCTACACCTTC
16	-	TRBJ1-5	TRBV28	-	CASSLEVGMSNQPQHF	TGTGCCAGCAGTTTAGAGGTAGGGATGAGCAATCAGCCCCAGCATTTT
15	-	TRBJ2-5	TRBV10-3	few	CAISHDAGTSETQYF	TGTGCCATCAGCCATGACGCCGGGACATCGGAGACCCAGTACTTC
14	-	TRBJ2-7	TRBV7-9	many	CASSEDRNPYEQYF	TGTGCCAGCAGCGAAGACAGAAATCCCTACGAGCAGTACTTC
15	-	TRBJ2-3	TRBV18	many	CASSESSTSTDTQYF	TGTGCCAGCTCGGAGAGCAGTACTAGCACAGATACGCAGTATTTT
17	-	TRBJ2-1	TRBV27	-	CASSFPNGVSSYNEQFF	TGTGCCAGCAGTTTCCCGAATGGGGTCAGCTCCTACAATGAGCAGTTCTTC
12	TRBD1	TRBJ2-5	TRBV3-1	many	CASSQGGQGQYF	TGTGCCAGCAGCCAAGGCGGACAGGGACAGTACTTC
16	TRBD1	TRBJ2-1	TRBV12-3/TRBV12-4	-	CASSLSRTGTYNEQFF	TGTGCCAGCAGTTTGTCCCGGACAGGGACTTACAATGAGCAGTTCTTC
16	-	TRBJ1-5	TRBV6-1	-	CASSPPVGNSNQPQHF	TGTGCCAGCAGCCCCCCGGTTGGGAATAGCAATCAGCCCCAGCATTTT